One and the same sample provided the 8 T cell receptor beta chains below, sequenced in a study of blood T cells in healthy people across ages. Sample-barcoded 5' priming and a J-beta primer mix drove a second PCR of about 6 to 12 cycles. TCRdb called the 5' RACE reads again in MiXCR, with one record for every CDR3 protein. Of nearly 1 million distinct CDR3 sequences in the sample, 51% were seen once. Sequenced input: blood. These TCRs come from a woman aged 60-70 years in good health.

This chain connects TRBV24-1 to TRBJ2-1, with TRBD2 as a possible D gene (7 bases). The V gene's germline CDR1 is KGHDR and CDR2 SFDVKD. This CDR3 has 14 amino acids. V was pared by 4 bases and J by 6 bases, with 12 bases between. CDR3 amino acids: CATSDSGGVNEQFF. The CDR3 nucleotides are TGTGCCACCAGTGACTCGGGGGGCGTCAATGAGCAGTTCTTC.

This clonotype was detected only a few times. In nucleotides, the CDR3 is TGCGCCAGCAGCCATATAGGTCTGCGGGAGAAAGAGACCCAGTACTTC. Amino acid sequence: CASSHIGLREKETQYF. The genes are TRBV4-1 and TRBJ2-5, with 7 bases fitting TRBD2. In germline, CDR1 is MGHRA, CDR2 YSYEKL. The length of the CDR3 is 16 residues. V shed 3 bases, J shed 3 bases, and the junction held 10 bases outside the gene matches.

This clonotype was seen a few times. The chain joins TRBV29-1 to TRBJ2-1, with 9 bases lining up with TRBD2. The germline V gene encodes CDR1 SQVTM and CDR2 ANQGSEA. The CDR3 length is 13 residues. Trimming took 6 bases from V and 2 from J; bases not matched to a gene: 2. CDR3 sequence: CSVLAGPYNEQFF. The CDR3, as DNA: TGCAGCGTCCTAGCGGGGCCCTACAATGAGCAGTTCTTC.

On this clonotype: The junction differs from germline at one of its ends, possibly a read error. The chain has TRBV12-3 or TRBV12-4 and TRBJ2-5; D gene unclear. The CDR3 is 12 residues long. The CDR3 coding sequence is TGTGTCAGCAGCCGAAACCGAGAGACCCAGTACTTC. Protein product: CVSSRNRETQYF.

The chain combines TRBV29-1 with TRBJ1-2; D may be TRBD1 (5 bases). Per the germline V gene, CDR1 is SQVTM and CDR2 is ANQGSEA. The CDR3 spans 11 residues. V shed 6 bases and J shed 8 bases, with 13 bases lying between them. CDR3 DNA sequence: TGCAGCGTCCTTTGGGGGTGGGGCTACACCTTC. Protein product: CSVLWGWGYTF.

This clonotype has a count of ten or more. The chain joins TRBV2 to TRBJ2-7; the D is unclear. With 4 bases removed from V and 3 bases from J, the gap between germline ends came to 4 bases. CDR1 SNHLY and CDR2 FYNNEI come from the germline V gene. There are 11 residues in the CDR3. CDR3 nucleotides: TGTGCCAGCAGTGTTAACTACGAGCAGTACTTC. Its protein product is CASSVNYEQYF.

The CDR3 sequence: CSASRSGTALYTQYF. The CDR3 DNA is TGCAGTGCTAGCCGTAGCGGGACCGCCCTCTATACGCAGTATTTT. The chain links TRBV20-1 to TRBJ2-3; 8 bases fit TRBD2. This CDR3 has 15 amino acids. The junction had 12 bases not matched to a gene; V was cut back by 3 bases and J by 7 bases. The germline CDR1 and CDR2 sequences are DFQATT and SNEGSKA (reference sequence).

This rearrangement joins TRBV7-9 to TRBJ2-5, with D perhaps TRBD1 (6 bases). The J call may be in error: the DNA end matches TRBJ2-7 better. Germline assignment: CDR1 SEHNR and CDR2 FQNEAQ (reference sequence). CDR3 size: 15 residues. CDR3 in amino acids: CASSLTTGSRFEQYF. The CDR3 DNA sequence: TGTGCCAGCAGCCTGACGACAGGTTCGCGCTTCGAGCAGTACTTC.